A single sample gave rise to the 3 T cell receptor beta chains below, sequenced in a study of control samples from healthy donors and cancer patients. The assay was immunoSEQ multiplex PCR, and TCRdb's table has in-frame clones only and misses some. The sample gives some 150,000 clones, around 94% of which show up once; 11% to 15% is in the top ten. Sequenced sample: PBMCs. The receptors derive from a man in his 60s with colorectal cancer.

The rearrangement joins TRBV19 to TRBJ2-4; 7 bases are shared with TRBD1. The CDR3 has 17 amino acids. Trimming took 3 bases from V and 1 from J; bases not matched to a gene: 9. Per germline, CDR1 LNHDA and CDR2 SQIVND (reference sequence). CDR3 nucleotide sequence: TGTGCCAGTAGTATCCAAACAGGGGAAGGGGCCAAAAACATTCAGTACTTC. Translated: CASSIQTGEGAKNIQYF.

V gene TRBV6-2 or TRBV6-3 combines with J gene TRBJ1-5; no firm D call. Between the trimmed V and J ends, which lost 5 bases and 8 bases, there was a span of 7 bases. The CDR3 is made up of 11 amino acids. Germline loops: CDR1 MNHEY, CDR2 SVGEGT. The CDR3 bases are TGTGCCAGCAGTAACCCCAAGCCCCAGCATTTT. Translating it yields CASSNPKPQHF.

The V and J genes are TRBV6-5 and TRBJ2-1; tentatively, D is TRBD2 (6 bases). This CDR3 is built from 10 residues. V was shortened by 8 bases and J by 9 bases, with 8 bases between the two germline ends. In germline, CDR1 is MNHEY, CDR2 SVGAGI. The CDR3 region is CASGGVEQFF. The CDR3 DNA reads as TGTGCCAGCGGAGGGGTTGAGCAGTTCTTC.